A single sample is the source of the 5 T cell receptor beta chains below, sequenced in a study of blood T cell repertoires in COVID-19. Sequencing used immunoSEQ multiplex PCR; TCRdb keeps in-frame clones, though not all of them. There are some 130,000 clones in the sample; approximately 86% occur only once, and around 17% lies in the top ten. The sequencing input was peripheral blood. All receptors come from a woman aged 50 to 60 who had recovered from COVID-19.

The gene calls are TRBV5-1 and TRBJ1-1, with 8 positions matching TRBD1. The CDR3 contains 15 residues. Trimming took 4 bases from V and 1 from J; bases not matched to a gene: 6. CDR1 and CDR2 (germline): SGHRS, YFSETQ. The CDR3 sequence: CASSPRDRKNTEAFF. Written as DNA, the CDR3 is TGCGCCAGCAGCCCAAGGGACAGGAAGAACACTGAAGCTTTCTTT.

V is TRBV3-1 (or the pseudogene TRBV3-2) and J is TRBJ1-6; D may be TRBD1 (6 bases). The CDR3 sequence is 16 residues long. CDR1 and CDR2 from the germline V gene are LGHDT and YNNKEL (reference sequence). Between the trimmed V and J ends, which lost 4 bases and 6 bases, there was a span of 16 bases. CDR3 protein: CASSPHAGGGNSPLHF. The CDR3 DNA reads as TGTGCCAGCAGCCCGCACGCTGGGGGCGGTAATTCACCCCTCCACTTT.

The rearrangement links TRBV18 to TRBJ2-5; D call uncertain. The CDR3 consists of 15 residues. The V end lost 1 base, the J end lost 0 bases, and 9 bases lay between the germline ends. The germline CDR1 and CDR2 sequences are KGHSH and LQKENI. The CDR3 DNA is TGTGCCAGCTCACCACTGCGGCAGAACCAAGAGACCCAGTACTTC. Protein: CASSPLRQNQETQYF.

This chain connects TRBV24-1 to TRBJ1-1; TRBD1 agrees at 7 bases. The V gene's germline CDR1 is KGHDR and CDR2 SFDVKD. V was pared by 7 bases and J by 7 bases, with 8 bases of the junction left unmatched. The CDR3 has 13 amino acids. The CDR3 loop reads CATRNRQGGEAFF. The CDR3 DNA reads TGTGCCACCAGGAACCGACAGGGCGGTGAAGCTTTCTTT.

The table lists this clone with a few counts. One junction end disagrees with the germline gene, perhaps due to a read error. This rearrangement joins TRBV6-5 to TRBJ1-1; perhaps TRBD1 as D (5 bases). The CDR3 loop spans 12 amino acids. Germline V CDR1 and CDR2: MNHEY, SVGAGI. CDR3 sequence (DNA): TGTGCCACCGACCGGGGGAACGCTGAAGCTTTCTTT. This sequence encodes CATDRGNAEAFF.